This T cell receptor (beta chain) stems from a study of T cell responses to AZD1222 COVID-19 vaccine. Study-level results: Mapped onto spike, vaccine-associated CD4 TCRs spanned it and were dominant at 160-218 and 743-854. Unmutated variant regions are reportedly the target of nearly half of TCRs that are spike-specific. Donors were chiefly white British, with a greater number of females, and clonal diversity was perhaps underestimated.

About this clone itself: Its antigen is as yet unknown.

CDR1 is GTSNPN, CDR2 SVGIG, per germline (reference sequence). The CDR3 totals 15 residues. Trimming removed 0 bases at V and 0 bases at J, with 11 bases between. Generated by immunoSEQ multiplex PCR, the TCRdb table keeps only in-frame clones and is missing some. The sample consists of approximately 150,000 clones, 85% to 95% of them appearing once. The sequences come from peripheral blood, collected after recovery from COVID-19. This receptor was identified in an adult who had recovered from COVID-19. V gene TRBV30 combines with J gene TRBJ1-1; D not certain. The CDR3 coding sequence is TGTGCCTGGAGTGTAAGAGTGACGGTGAACACTGAAGCTTTCTTT. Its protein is CAWSVRVTVNTEAFF. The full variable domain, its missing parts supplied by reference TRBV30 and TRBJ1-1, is SQTIHQWPATLVQPVGSPLSLECTVEGTSNPNLYWYRQAAGRGLQLLFYSVGIGQISSEVPQNLSASRPQDRQFILSSKKLLLSDSGFYLCAWSVRVTVNTEAFFGQGTRLTVV.